This T cell receptor (beta chain) was recorded in a study of blood T cells in healthy people across ages. PCR was performed a second time for roughly 7 to 12 cycles using a sample-barcoded 5' primer and a J-beta primer mix. TCRdb processed the 5' RACE reads anew with MiXCR; each CDR3 protein has one entry. The table has roughly 1.4 million distinct CDR3 sequences, approximately 59% seen once. Each sample provided at least 5 micrograms of extracted total RNA. With respect to this clonotype: The antigen remains undetermined.

CDR1 is MNHEY and CDR2 is SMNVEV in the germline V gene (reference sequence). J lost 1 base, V lost 5 bases, and 6 bases had no gene match. The CDR3 contains 15 residues. General study points: A strong correlation was seen between TCR beta diversity and naive T cell percentage. It was held that the diversity estimates obtained from one million T cells were underestimates.

The TCR originated in a man aged 18 to 29 in good health. Input material: blood. V usage is TRBV27 and J usage is TRBJ1-2; TRBD1 matches 8 bases. CDR3 bases: TGTGCCAGCAGTCCCCAACAGGGGGTTAACTATGGCTACACCTTC. Residues: CASSPQQGVNYGYTF.